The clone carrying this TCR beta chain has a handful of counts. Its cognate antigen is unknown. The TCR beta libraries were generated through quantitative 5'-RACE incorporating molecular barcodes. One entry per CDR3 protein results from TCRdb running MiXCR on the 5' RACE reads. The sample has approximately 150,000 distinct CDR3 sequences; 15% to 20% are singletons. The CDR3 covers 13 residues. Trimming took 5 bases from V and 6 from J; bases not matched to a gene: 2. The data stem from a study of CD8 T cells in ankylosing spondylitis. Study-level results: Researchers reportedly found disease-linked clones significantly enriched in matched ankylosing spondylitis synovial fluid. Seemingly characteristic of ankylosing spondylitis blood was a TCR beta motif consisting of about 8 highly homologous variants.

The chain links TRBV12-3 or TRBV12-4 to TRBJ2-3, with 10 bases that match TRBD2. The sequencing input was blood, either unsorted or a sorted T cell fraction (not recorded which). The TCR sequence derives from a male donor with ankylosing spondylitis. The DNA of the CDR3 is TGTGCCAGCAGTATTAGCGGGAGGGATACGCAGTATTTT. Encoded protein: CASSISGRDTQYF.